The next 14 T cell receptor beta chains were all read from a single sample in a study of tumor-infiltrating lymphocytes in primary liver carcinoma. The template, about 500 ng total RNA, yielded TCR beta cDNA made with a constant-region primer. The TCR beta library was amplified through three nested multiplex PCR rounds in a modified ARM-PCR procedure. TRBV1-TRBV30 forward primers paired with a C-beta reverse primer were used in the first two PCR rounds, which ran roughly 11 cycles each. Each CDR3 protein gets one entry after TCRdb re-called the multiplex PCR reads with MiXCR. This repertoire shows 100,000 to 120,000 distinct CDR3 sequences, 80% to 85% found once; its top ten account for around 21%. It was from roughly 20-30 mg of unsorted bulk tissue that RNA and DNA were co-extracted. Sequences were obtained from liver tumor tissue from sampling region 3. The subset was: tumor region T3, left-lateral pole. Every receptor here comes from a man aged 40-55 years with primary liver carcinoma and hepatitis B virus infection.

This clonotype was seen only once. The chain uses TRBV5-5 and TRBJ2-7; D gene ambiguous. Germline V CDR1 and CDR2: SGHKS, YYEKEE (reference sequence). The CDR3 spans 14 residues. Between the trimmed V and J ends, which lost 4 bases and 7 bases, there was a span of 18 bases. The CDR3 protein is CASSMVPREGEQYF. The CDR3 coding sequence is TGTGCCAGCAGCATGGTACCACGTGAAGGAGAGCAGTACTTC.

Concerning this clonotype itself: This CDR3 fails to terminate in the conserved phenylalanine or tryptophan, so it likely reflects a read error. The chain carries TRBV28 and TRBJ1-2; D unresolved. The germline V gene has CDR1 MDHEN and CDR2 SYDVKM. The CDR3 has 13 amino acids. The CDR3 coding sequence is TGTGCCAGAAGTTTAATGGTCGGCTATGGCTACACCTCC. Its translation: CARSLMVGYGYTS.

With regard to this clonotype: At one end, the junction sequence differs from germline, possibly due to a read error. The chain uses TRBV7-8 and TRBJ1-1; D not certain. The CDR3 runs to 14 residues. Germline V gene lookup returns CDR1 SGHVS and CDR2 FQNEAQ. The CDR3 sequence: CANQDGQENTGAFF. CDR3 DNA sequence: TGTGCCAACCAAGACGGGCAGGAGAACACTGGAGCTTTCTTT.

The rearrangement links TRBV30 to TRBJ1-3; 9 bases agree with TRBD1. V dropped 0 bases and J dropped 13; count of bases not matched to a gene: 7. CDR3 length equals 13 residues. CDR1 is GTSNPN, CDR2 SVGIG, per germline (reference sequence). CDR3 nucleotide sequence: TGTGCCTGGAGTGTAAAACAGGGGGCGAAAATATATTTT. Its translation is CAWSVKQGAKIYF.

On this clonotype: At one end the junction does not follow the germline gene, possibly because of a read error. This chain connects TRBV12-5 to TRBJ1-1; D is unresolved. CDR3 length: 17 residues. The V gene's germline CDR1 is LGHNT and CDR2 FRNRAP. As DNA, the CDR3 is TGTGCTATTGGTTTGCCTAAAAACCGGGATAAAGGCACTGAAGCTTTCTTT. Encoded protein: CAIGLPKNRDKGTEAFF. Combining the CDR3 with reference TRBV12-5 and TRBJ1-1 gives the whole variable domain DARVTQTPRHKVTEMGQEVTMRCQPILGHNTVFWYRQTMMQGLELLAYFRNRAPLDDSGMPKDRFSAEMPDATLATLKIQPSEPRDSAVYFCAIGLPKNRDKGTEAFFGQGTRLTVV.

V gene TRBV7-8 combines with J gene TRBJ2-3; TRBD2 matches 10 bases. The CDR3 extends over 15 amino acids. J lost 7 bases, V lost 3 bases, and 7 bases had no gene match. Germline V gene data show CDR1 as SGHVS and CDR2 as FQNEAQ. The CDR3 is CASSLGLARVNTQYF. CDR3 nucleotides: TGTGCCAGCAGCTTGGGACTAGCGAGAGTGAATACGCAGTATTTT.

CDR3 DNA: TGTGCCAGCAGACTAGCTGGAGGGACCTGCGAGCAGTACTTC. This translates into CASRLAGGTCEQYF. The chain is built from TRBV6-2 or TRBV6-3 and TRBJ2-7; D is perhaps TRBD2 (6 bases). V dropped 6 bases and J dropped 6 bases, with 18 bases sitting between them. The length of the CDR3 is 14 residues. The V gene's germline CDR1 is MNHEY and CDR2 SVGEGT.

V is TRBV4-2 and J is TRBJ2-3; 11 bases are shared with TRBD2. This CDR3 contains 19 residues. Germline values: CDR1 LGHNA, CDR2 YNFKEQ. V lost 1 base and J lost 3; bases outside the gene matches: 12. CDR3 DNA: TGTGCCAGCAGCCAAGTATCCATCGATAGCGGGAGGGGAACAGATACGCAGTATTTT. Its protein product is CASSQVSIDSGRGTDTQYF.

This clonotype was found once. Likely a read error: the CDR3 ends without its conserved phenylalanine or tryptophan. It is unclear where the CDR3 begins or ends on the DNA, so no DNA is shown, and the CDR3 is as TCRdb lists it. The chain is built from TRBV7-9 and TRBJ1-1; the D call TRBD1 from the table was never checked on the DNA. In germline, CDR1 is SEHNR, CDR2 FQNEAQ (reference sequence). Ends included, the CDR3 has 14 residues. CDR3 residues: CASSLRDSDTEVFC.

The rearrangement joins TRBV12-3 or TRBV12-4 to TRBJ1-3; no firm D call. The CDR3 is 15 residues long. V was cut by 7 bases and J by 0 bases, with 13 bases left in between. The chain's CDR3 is CASTVDGCSGNTIYF. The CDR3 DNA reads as TGTGCCAGCACCGTAGACGGATGCTCTGGAAACACCATATATTTT.

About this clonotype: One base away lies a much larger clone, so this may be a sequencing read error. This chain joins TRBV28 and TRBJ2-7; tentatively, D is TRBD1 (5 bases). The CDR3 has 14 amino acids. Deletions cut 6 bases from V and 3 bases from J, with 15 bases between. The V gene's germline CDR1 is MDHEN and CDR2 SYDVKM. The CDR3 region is CASRLQGSCYEQYF. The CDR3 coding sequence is TGTGCCAGCAGACTTCAGGGAAGTTGCTACGAGCAGTACTTC.

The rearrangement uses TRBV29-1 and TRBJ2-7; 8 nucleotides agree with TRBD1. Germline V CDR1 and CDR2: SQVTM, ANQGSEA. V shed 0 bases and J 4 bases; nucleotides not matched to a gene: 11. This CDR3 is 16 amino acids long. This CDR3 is CSVEEPKGRGPYEQYF. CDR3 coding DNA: TGCAGCGTTGAAGAGCCCAAGGGCAGGGGGCCATACGAGCAGTACTTC.

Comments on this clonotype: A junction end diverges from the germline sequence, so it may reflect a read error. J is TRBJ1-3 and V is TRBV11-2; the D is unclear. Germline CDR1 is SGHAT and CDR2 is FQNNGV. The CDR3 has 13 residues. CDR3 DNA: TGTGCCAACAGCTTGATGTCTGGAAACACCAAATATTTT. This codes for CANSLMSGNTKYF.

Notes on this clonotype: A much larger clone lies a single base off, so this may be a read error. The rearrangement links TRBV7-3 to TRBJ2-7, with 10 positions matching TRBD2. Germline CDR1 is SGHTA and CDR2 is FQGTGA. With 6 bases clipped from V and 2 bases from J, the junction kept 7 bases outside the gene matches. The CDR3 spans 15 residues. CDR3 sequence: CASSPASGSAYEQYF. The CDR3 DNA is TGTGCCAGCAGTCCCGCTAGCGGGAGTGCCTACGAGCAGTACTTC. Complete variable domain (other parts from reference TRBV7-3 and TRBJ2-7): GAGVSQTPSNKVTEKGKYVELRCDPISGHTALYWYRQSLGQGPEFLIYFQGTGAADDSGLPNDRFFAVRPEGSVSTLKIQRTERGDSAVYLCASSPASGSAYEQYFGPGTRLTVT.